This T cell receptor beta chain is drawn from a study of shared clonotypes between healthy human individuals. Study-wide findings and caveats: For sorted subsets, rarefaction showed incomplete sequencing despite large depth.

This clone has only a few counts. Its specificity is not known. Deep was the level at which the assay was run. Sorted-subset replicate PCR reactions contained approximately 190 ng DNA, corresponding to roughly 29,000 T cell genomes. The method was immunoSEQ multiplex PCR; TCRdb's version includes in-frame clones alone and lacks a portion of them. The table includes approximately 2.5 million clones, over 85% detected once. CD45RA+ naive and CD45RA-negative memory subsets were separated from CD4+ cells. Trimming left V 4 bases short and J 1 base short, with 13 bases between. Germline CDR1 LGHNA, CDR2 YSLEER. The CDR3 covers 15 residues.

What was sequenced was naive CD4+ T cells from PBMCs. Subset defined: CD45RA+ positively selected. The source of this sequence is a man aged 18 to 29 in good health. Some clones in this sample may be carry-over from other donors' samples. The V call is TRBV4-3, the J call TRBJ1-1; tentative D call: TRBD1 (5 bases). The CDR3 coding sequence is TGCGCCAGCAGCCTTACGGACACCCAGAACACTGAAGCTTTCTTT. Translated: CASSLTDTQNTEAFF.